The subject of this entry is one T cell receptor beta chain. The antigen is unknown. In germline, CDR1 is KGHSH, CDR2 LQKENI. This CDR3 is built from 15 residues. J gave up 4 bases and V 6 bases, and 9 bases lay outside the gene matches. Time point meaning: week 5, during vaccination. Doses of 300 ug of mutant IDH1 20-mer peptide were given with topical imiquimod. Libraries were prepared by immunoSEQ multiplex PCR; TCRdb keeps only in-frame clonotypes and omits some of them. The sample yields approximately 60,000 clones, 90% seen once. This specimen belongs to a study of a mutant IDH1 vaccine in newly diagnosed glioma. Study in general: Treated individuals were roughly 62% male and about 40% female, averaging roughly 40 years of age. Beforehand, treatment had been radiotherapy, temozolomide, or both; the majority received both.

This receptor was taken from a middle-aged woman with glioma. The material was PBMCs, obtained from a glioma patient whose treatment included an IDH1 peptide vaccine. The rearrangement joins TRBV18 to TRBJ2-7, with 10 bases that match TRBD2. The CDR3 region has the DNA TGTGCCAGCTCGTCCCTCTCTAGCGGGGGATACGAGCAGTACTTC. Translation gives CASSSLSSGGYEQYF. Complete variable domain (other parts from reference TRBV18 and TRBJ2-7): NAGVMQNPRHLVRRRGQEARLRCSPMKGHSHVYWYRQLPEEGLKFMVYLQKENIIDESGMPKERFSAEFPKEGPSILRIQQVVRGDSAAYFCASSSLSSGGYEQYFGPGTRLTVT.